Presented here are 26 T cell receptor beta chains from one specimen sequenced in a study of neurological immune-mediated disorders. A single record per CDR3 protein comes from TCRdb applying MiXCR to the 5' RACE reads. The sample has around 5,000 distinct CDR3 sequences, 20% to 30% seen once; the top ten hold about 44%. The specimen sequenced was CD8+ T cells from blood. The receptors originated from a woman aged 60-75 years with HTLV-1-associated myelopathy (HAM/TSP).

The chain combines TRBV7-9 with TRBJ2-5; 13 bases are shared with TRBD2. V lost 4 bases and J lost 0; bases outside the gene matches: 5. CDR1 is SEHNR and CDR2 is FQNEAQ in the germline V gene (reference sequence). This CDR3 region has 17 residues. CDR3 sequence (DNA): TGTGCCAGCAGCTCTAGACTAGCGGGGGGCCACCAAGAGACCCAGTACTTC. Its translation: CASSSRLAGGHQETQYF.

CDR3 sequence reads: CSAAPGLADGQFF. In nucleotides, the CDR3 is TGCAGTGCTGCCCCGGGACTAGCGGACGGCCAGTTCTTC. The genes are TRBV20-1 and TRBJ2-1, with 11 bases identical to TRBD2. CDR1 is DFQATT, CDR2 SNEGSKA, per germline (reference sequence). V lost 5 bases and J lost 13; bases outside the gene matches: 10. The CDR3 is 13 amino acids.

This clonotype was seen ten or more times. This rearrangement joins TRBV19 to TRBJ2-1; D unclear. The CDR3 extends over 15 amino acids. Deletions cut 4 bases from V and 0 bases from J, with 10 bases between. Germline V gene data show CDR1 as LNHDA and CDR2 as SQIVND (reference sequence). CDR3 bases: TGTGCCAGTAGTACAGACCGAAGCTCCTACAATGAGCAGTTCTTC. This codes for CASSTDRSSYNEQFF.

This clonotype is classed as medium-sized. The CDR3 region has the DNA TGTGCCAGCAGGGAACATACGCAGTATTTT. Protein sequence: CASREHTQYF. The chain employs TRBV6-1 and TRBJ2-3; D is unclear. CDR3 length: 10 residues. The germline V and J ends were trimmed by 6 bases and 7 bases, with 5 bases remaining between them. The germline gives CDR1 MNHNS, CDR2 SASEGT.

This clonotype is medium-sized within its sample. Written as DNA, the CDR3 is TGTGCCAGCAGGAAGGCTGGGGCCAACGTCCTGACTTTC. Protein: CASRKAGANVLTF. V gene TRBV6-5 combines with J gene TRBJ2-6; D gene uncertain. Trimming pared 6 bases from V and 2 bases from J, leaving 5 bases between. This CDR3 is built from 13 residues. The germline V gene encodes CDR1 MNHEY and CDR2 SVGAGI.

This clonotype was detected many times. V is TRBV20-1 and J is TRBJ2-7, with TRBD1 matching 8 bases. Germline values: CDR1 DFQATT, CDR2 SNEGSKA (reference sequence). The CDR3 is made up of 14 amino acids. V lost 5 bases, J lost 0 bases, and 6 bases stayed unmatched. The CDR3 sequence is CSAWDRFDSYEQYF. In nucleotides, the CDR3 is TGCAGTGCTTGGGACAGGTTTGACTCCTACGAGCAGTACTTC.

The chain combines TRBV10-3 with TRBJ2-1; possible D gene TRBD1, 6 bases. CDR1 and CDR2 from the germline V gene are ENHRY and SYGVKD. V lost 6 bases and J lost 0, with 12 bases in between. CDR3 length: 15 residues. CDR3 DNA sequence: TGTGCCATCAGCGGTACAGGGAGCTCCTACAATGAGCAGTTCTTC. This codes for CAISGTGSSYNEQFF.

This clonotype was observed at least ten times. The CDR3 coding sequence is TGTGCCAGCGACAGGGGGGGGAACACTGAAGCTTTCTTT. Its protein product is CASDRGGNTEAFF. The J gene is TRBJ1-1, the V gene TRBV25-1, with 9 nucleotides matching TRBD1. This CDR3 is built from 13 residues. Germline CDR1 reads MGHDK; CDR2 reads SYGVNS. The V gene end was trimmed by 8 bases and the J gene end by 1 base; junction bases not matched to a gene: 2. The full variable domain, its missing parts supplied by reference TRBV25-1 and TRBJ1-1, is EADIYQTPRYLVIGTGKKITLECSQTMGHDKMYWYQQDPGMELHLIHYSYGVNSTEKGDLSSESTVSRIRTEHFPLTLESARPSHTSQYLCASDRGGNTEAFFGQGTRLTVV.

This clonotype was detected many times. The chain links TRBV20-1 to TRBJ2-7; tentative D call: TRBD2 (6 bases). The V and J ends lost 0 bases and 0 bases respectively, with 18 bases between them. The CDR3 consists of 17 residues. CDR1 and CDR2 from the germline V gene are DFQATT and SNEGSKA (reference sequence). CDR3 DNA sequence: TGCAGTGCTAGAGATACGTTTGGCGGGACCAGCTCCTACGAGCAGTACTTC. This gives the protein CSARDTFGGTSSYEQYF.

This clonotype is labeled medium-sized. The CDR3 DNA sequence: TGTGCCAGCAGCTTAGTCCACTACGAGCAGTACTTC. As protein: CASSLVHYEQYF. The chain combines TRBV11-2 with TRBJ2-7; D gene unclear. Germline V gene lookup returns CDR1 SGHAT and CDR2 FQNNGV. V was clipped by 1 base and J by 3 bases, with 4 bases between them. The CDR3 totals 12 residues. The full variable domain, completed using reference TRBV11-2 and TRBJ2-7, is EAGVAQSPRYKIIEKRQSVAFWCNPISGHATLYWYQQILGQGPKLLIQFQNNGVVDDSQLPKDRFSAERLKGVDSTLKIQPAKLEDSAVYLCASSLVHYEQYFGPGTRLTVT.

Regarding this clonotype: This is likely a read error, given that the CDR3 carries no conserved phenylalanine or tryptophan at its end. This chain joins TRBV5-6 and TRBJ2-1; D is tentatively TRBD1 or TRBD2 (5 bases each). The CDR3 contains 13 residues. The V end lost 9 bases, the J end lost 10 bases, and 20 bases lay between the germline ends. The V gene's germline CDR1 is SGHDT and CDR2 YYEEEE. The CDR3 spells CAITPLGEYEQFL. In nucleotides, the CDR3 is TGTGCCATCACCCCCCTGGGGGAATACGAGCAGTTCTTA.

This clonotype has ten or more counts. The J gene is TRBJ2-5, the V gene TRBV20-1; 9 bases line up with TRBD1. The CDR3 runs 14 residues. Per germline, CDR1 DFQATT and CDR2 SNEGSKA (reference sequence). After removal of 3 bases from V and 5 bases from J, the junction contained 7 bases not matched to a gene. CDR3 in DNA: TGCAGTGCTAGCACAGGGGGCGGAGGGGAGACCCAGTACTTC. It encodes CSASTGGGGETQYF.

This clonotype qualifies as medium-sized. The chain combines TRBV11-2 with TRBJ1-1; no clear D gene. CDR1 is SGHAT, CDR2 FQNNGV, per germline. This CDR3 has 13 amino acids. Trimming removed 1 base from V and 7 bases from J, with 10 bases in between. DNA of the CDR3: TGTGCCAGCAGCTTAGTGATTAGTGGTGAAGCTTTCTTT. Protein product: CASSLVISGEAFF.

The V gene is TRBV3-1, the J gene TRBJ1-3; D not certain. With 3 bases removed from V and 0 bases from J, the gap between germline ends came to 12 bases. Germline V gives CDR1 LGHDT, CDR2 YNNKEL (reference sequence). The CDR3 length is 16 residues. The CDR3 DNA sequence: TGTGCCAGCAGCCACGTATCCGGTAGCTCTGGAAACACCATATATTTT. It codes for CASSHVSGSSGNTIYF.

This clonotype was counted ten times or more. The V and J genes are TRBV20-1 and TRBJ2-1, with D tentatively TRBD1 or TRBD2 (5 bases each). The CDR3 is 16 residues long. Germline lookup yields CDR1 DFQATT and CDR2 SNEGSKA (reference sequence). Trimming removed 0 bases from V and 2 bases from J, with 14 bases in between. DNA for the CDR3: TGCAGTGCTAGAGAAAACCTGGGGACCACCTACAATGAGCAGTTCTTC. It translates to CSARENLGTTYNEQFF.

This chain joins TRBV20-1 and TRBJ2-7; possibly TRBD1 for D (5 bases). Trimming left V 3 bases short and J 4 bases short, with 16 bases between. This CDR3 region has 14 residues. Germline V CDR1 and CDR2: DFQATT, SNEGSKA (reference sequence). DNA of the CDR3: TGCAGTGCTAGCCCCTGGCAGGGCTTTTACGAGCAGTACTTC. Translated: CSASPWQGFYEQYF.

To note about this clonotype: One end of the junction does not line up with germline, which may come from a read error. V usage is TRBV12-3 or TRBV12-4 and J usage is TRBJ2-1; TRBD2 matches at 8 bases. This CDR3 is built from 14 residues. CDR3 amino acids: CASGLRTSPNQQFF. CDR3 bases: TGTGCCAGCGGACTTCGGACTAGCCCCAATCAGCAGTTCTTC.

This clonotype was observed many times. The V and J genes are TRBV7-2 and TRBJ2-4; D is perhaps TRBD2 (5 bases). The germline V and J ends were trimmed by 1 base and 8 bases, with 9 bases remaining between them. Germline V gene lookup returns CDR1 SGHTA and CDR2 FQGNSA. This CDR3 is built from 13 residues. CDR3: CASSLVPRDIQYF. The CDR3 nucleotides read TGTGCCAGCAGCTTAGTACCGAGGGACATTCAGTACTTC.

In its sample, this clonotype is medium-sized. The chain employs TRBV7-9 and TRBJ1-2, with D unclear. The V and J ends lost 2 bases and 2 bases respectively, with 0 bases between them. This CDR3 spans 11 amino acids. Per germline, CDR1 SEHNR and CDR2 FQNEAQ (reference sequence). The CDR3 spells CASSLNYGYTF. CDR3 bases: TGTGCCAGCAGCTTAAACTATGGCTACACCTTC.

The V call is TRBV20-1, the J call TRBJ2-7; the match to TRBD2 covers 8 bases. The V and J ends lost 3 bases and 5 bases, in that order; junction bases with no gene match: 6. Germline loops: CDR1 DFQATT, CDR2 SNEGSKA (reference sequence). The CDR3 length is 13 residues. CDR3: CSARDRGGNEQYF. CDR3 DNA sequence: TGCAGTGCTAGGGACCGGGGGGGGAACGAGCAGTACTTC.

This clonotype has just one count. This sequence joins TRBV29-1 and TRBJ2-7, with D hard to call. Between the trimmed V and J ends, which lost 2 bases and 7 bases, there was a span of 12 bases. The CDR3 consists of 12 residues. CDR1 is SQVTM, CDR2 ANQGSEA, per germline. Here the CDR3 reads CSVERQVGEQYF. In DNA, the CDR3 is TGCAGCGTTGAACGTCAAGTCGGGGAGCAGTACTTC.

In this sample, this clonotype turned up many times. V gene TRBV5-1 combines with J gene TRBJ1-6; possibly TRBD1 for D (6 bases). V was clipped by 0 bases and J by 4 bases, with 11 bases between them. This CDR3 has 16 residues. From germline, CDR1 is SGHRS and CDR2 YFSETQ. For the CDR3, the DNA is TGCGCCAGCAGCTTGGCGGGGGGCGATTATAATTCACCCCTCCACTTT. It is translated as CASSLAGGDYNSPLHF.

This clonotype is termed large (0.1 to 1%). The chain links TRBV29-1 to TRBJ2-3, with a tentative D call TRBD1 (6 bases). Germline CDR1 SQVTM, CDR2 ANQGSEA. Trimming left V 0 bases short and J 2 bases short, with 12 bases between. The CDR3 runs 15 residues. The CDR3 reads CSVEDLGGPTDTQYF. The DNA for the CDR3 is TGCAGCGTTGAAGATCTTGGGGGCCCCACAGATACGCAGTATTTT.

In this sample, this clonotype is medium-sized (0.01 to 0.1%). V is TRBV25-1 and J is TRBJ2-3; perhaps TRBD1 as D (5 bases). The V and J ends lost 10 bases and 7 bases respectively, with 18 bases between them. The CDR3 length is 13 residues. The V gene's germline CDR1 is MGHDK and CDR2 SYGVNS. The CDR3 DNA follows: TGTGCCACTCAGGGCTCCTCGGCACATACGCAGTATTTT. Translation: CATQGSSAHTQYF.

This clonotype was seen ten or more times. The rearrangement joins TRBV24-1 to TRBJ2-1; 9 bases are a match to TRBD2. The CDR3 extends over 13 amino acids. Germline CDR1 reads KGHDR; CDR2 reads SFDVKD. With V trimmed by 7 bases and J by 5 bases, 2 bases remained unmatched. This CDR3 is CATRAGGDNEQFF. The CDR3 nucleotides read TGTGCCACCAGGGCGGGAGGGGACAATGAGCAGTTCTTC.

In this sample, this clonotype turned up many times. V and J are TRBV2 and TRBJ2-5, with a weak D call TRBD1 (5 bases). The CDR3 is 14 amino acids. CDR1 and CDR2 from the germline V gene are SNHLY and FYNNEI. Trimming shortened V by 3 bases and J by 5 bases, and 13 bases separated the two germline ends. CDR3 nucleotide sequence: TGTGCCAGCAGTGATCAGGGATTCGGGGAGACCCAGTACTTC. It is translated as CASSDQGFGETQYF.